Listed below are T cell receptor beta chains from one sample, sequenced in a study of CD8+ T cells in alopecia areata. Profiled with immunoSEQ multiplex PCR; TCRdb holds only in-frame clones, not every one. In the table there are some 110,000 clones, roughly 69% of which are singletons. The sequencing sample was made of CD4+ T cells sorted from blood. These receptors all stem from a human donor in good health. The CDR3 runs from the conserved cysteine through the conserved F or W. The order of the fields is D gene, clone size, J gene, V gene, CDR3 DNA, CDR3 protein. D genes are given only for firm matches. Clone size appears in some rows only: once, few, many, or a class for an expanded clone.

. | few | TRBJ2-3 | TRBV25-1 | TGTGCCAGCAGTGAATTGGGCGACGGGCCCAGGGATACGCAGTATTTT | CASSELGDGPRDTQYF
. | few | TRBJ1-4 | TRBV29-1 | TGCAGCGTTCATCCGGACGGAAGTAATGAAAAACTGTTTTTT | CSVHPDGSNEKLFF
. | . | TRBJ2-5 | TRBV29-1 | TGCAGCGTTTCGGTGGGCTCCGAGGGCGAGACCCAGTACTTC | CSVSVGSEGETQYF
. | . | TRBJ1-2 | TRBV7-8 | TGTGCCAGCAGCTTAAGGGGCGACTATGGCTACACCTTC | CASSLRGDYGYTF
. | many | TRBJ2-7 | TRBV18 | TGTGCCAGCTCATCAATGAGGTATTCCGACCACGAGCAGTACTTC | CASSSMRYSDHEQYF
. | few | TRBJ1-4 | TRBV29-1 | TGCAGCGGGGGGGAAGGATTTAATGAAGGACTGTTTTTT | CSGGEGFNEGLFF
. | . | TRBJ2-1 | TRBV29-1 | TGCAGCGGTCAGGGCGGACAGCTTTACAATGAGCAGTTCTTC | CSGQGGQLYNEQFF
. | few | TRBJ1-2 | TRBV19 | TGTGCCAGTAGTGGTCAGGGTAGTGGCTACACCTTC | CASSGQGSGYTF
. | . | TRBJ1-5 | TRBV4-2 | TGTGCCAGCAGGAGCACAGGGTCCAATCAGCCCCAGCATTTT | CASRSTGSNQPQHF
TRBD1 | . | TRBJ1-5 | TRBV29-1 | TGCAGCGTCTTGACAGGGTGGGATCAGCCCCAGCATTTT | CSVLTGWDQPQHF
TRBD1 | . | TRBJ1-1 | TRBV2 | TGTGCCAGCAGTACAGGGGTGAACACTGAAGCTTTCTTT | CASSTGVNTEAFF
TRBD2 | few | TRBJ2-3 | TRBV25-1 | TGTGCCAGCAGTGAATCGGGTAGCGGGGGCAGCACAGATACGCAGTATTTT | CASSESGSGGSTDTQYF
. | . | TRBJ1-1 | TRBV27 | TGTGCCAGCATCTCTCCCCGGTGGGGGAGCAAGACTGAAGCTTTCTTT | CASISPRWGSKTEAFF
TRBD2 | few | TRBJ2-2 | TRBV30 | TGTGCCTGGAGTACCGGGGGGGCTGGCACCGGGGAGCTGTTTTTT | CAWSTGGAGTGELFF
TRBD1 | . | TRBJ2-1 | TRBV30 | TGTGCCTTGGCAGGGGGTTACAATGAGCAGTTCTTC | CALAGGYNEQFF
TRBD1 | . | TRBJ2-1 | TRBV7-8 | TGTGCCAGCAGCTTGGACAGGGGCAATGAGCAGTTCTTC | CASSLDRGNEQFF
. | . | TRBJ1-2 | TRBV25-1 | TGTGCCAGCGCACAGGGCCCCTATGGCTACACCTTC | CASAQGPYGYTF
. | . | TRBJ1-4 | TRBV30 | TGTGCCTGGACTGAGGAGGGTGAAAAACTGTTTTTT | CAWTEEGEKLFF
. | . | TRBJ2-3 | TRBV7-3 | TGTGCCAGCAGCTTGAATGACGGAGATACGCAGTATTTT | CASSLNDGDTQYF
TRBD1 | . | TRBJ2-3 | TRBV27 | TGTGCCAGCAGTTCGACAGGGCTGGATACGCAGTATTTT | CASSSTGLDTQYF
TRBD1 | . | TRBJ1-2 | TRBV29-1 | TGCAGCGTTGAGGGGACAGGCATGGGCTACACCTTC | CSVEGTGMGYTF
. | . | TRBJ1-2 | TRBV6-5 | TGTGCCAGCAGTAAGGGGCCCAATTCGAATGGCTACACCTTC | CASSKGPNSNGYTF
. | few | TRBJ2-5 | TRBV7-3 | TGTGCCAGCAGCCGGGGAGTGGAAGAGACCCAGTACTTC | CASSRGVEETQYF
. | . | TRBJ1-1 | TRBV7-2 | TGTGCCAGCAGCTTATACATGAACACTGAAGCTTTCTTT | CASSLYMNTEAFF
. | . | TRBJ1-1 | TRBV5-6 | TGTGCCAGCATCAGAGAAGCCAGAGGAACTGAAGCTTTCTTT | CASIREARGTEAFF
TRBD1 | . | TRBJ1-2 | TRBV25-1 | TGTGCCAGCGGGGACAGGAGCTATGGCTACACCTTC | CASGDRSYGYTF
. | . | TRBJ1-3 | TRBV7-9 | TGTGCCAGCAGCTTAGGAAACACCATATATTTT | CASSLGNTIYF
. | . | TRBJ2-7 | TRBV29-1 | TGCAGCGTTGTTGGGACTGGGGTACACGAGCAGTACTTC | CSVVGTGVHEQYF
. | few | TRBJ1-1 | TRBV2 | TGTGCCAGCAAGATGAACACTGAAGCTTTCTTT | CASKMNTEAFF
TRBD1 | . | TRBJ2-5 | TRBV30 | TGTGCCTGGAGTCGACAGGGCCGAGAGACCCAGTACTTC | CAWSRQGRETQYF
. | once | TRBJ2-7 | TRBV2 | TGTGCCAGCAGCGCAGGGTCCTACGAGCAGTACTTC | CASSAGSYEQYF
TRBD1 | few | TRBJ2-4 | TRBV19 | TGTGCCAGTAGAATTGGGACAGGGAGCAAAAACATTCAGTACTTC | CASRIGTGSKNIQYF
. | . | TRBJ2-2 | TRBV19 | TGTGCCAGTAGAGGCCAGCGTTACACCGGGGAGCTGTTTTTT | CASRGQRYTGELFF
TRBD2 | . | TRBJ2-3 | TRBV29-1 | TGCAGCGTCTCATCCGGGACTAGCGGGGGTACGCAGTATTTT | CSVSSGTSGGTQYF
TRBD1 | . | TRBJ2-5 | TRBV5-6 | TGTGCCAGCAGCTTCTTCCAGGGGGCGGAGGGACAGTACTTC | CASSFFQGAEGQYF
. | . | TRBJ1-2 | TRBV9 | TGTGCCAGCAGCGAGGGGAGCTATGGCTACACCTTC | CASSEGSYGYTF
. | few | TRBJ2-2 | TRBV15 | TGTGCCACCAGCAGAGATCAGGCCGGAACCGGGGAGCTGTTTTTT | CATSRDQAGTGELFF
. | . | TRBJ2-3 | TRBV7-9 | TGTGGCACGGGTCCCCTTAGCACAGATACGCAGTATTTT | CGTGPLSTDTQYF
TRBD1 | few | TRBJ2-5 | TRBV29-1 | TGCAGCGTTTCCTCAGGACAGGGGGCGCAGACCCAGTACTTC | CSVSSGQGAQTQYF
. | . | TRBJ2-3 | TRBV11-2 | TGTGCCAGCAGCCCCGGAGGACGGACCACAGATACGCAGTATTTT | CASSPGGRTTDTQYF
. | . | TRBJ1-5 | TRBV6-5 | TGTGCCAGCAGTTACTCGAGGCAGGGAGGCAATCAGCCCCAGCATTTT | CASSYSRQGGNQPQHF
. | . | TRBJ2-4 | TRBV6-5 | TGTGCCAGCAGATTAGACAGAAAAAACATTCAGTACTTC | CASRLDRKNIQYF
. | once | TRBJ2-7 | TRBV30 | TGTGCCTGGAGTCCTGAGGGGTACGAGCAGTACTTC | CAWSPEGYEQYF
TRBD1 | few | TRBJ2-5 | TRBV5-1 | TGCGCCACCGGACAGGGGGGGGTCGAAGAGACCCAGTACTTC | CATGQGGVEETQYF